These 19 T cell receptor beta chains share one sample of origin, sequenced in a study of cytomegalovirus exposure and HLA in healthy donors. Use of 60 Vbeta and 13 Jbeta primers characterized the PCR. Assay: immunoSEQ multiplex PCR; the TCRdb copy retains only in-frame clones and omits some. Of about 160,000 clones listed, around four fifths are singletons. Sequencing was done on a sample of PBMCs. Receptors originate from a man under 40 in good health and CMV-seronegative.

The CDR3 region has the DNA TGTGCCACCAGCAGAGGGGGGGGCAGGGAGGGGCAGTACTTC. Its translation: CATSRGGGREGQYF. The chain is built from TRBV15 and TRBJ2-7; TRBD2 is a possible D gene (7 bases). Germline CDR1 reads LNHNV; CDR2 reads YYDKDF (reference sequence). CDR3 length: 14 residues. V lost 1 base to trimming and J lost 9 bases, with 16 bases between them.

This clone was counted once. This chain uses TRBV27 with TRBJ2-3, with D possibly matching TRBD2 (5 bases). V was clipped by 5 bases and J by 9 bases, with 21 bases between them. Germline V CDR1 and CDR2: MNHEY, SMNVEV (reference sequence). The CDR3 has 15 residues. In DNA, the CDR3 is TGTGCCAGCAGTGTAGAGGACTCGTTCCCCGGAACGCAGTATTTT. This encodes CASSVEDSFPGTQYF.

The chain is built from TRBV30 and TRBJ2-7, with TRBD1 identical over 7 bases. Germline CDR1 GTSNPN, CDR2 SVGIG (reference sequence). V shed 5 bases and J 7 bases; nucleotides not matched to a gene: 8. This CDR3 region has 12 residues. The DNA of the CDR3 is TGTGCCTGGGTCGGGCAGGGGGAAGAGCAGTACTTC. It is translated as CAWVGQGEEQYF. Combining the CDR3 with reference TRBV30 and TRBJ2-7 gives the whole variable domain SQTIHQWPATLVQPVGSPLSLECTVEGTSNPNLYWYRQAAGRGLQLLFYSVGIGQISSEVPQNLSASRPQDRQFILSSKKLLLSDSGFYLCAWVGQGEEQYFGPGTRLTVT.

The chain carries TRBV7-2 and TRBJ2-3, with a weak D call TRBD2 (6 bases). This CDR3 spans 16 amino acids. V was trimmed by 5 bases and J by 0 bases, leaving 15 bases between them. The germline V gene has CDR1 SGHTA and CDR2 FQGNSA. Here the CDR3 reads CASSPSRRGSTDTQYF. CDR3 bases: TGTGCCAGCAGCCCCAGTAGGCGGGGTAGCACAGATACGCAGTATTTT.

The rearrangement uses TRBV19 and TRBJ1-2; 8 bases map to TRBD1. This CDR3 is 18 amino acids long. V trimming: 5 bases; J trimming: 8 bases; junction bases outside the gene matches: 22. The germline V gene has CDR1 LNHDA and CDR2 SQIVND (reference sequence). The CDR3 DNA reads TGTGCCAGTAGTGGGGGTTACAGGGGGGCTGCGGCGCTGGAAGGCTACACCTTC. Amino acid sequence: CASSGGYRGAAALEGYTF.

The V gene is TRBV18, the J gene TRBJ1-3; tentatively, D is TRBD1 (5 bases). Trimming pared 1 base from V and 0 bases from J, leaving 10 bases between. The CDR3 covers 16 residues. Germline V gene data show CDR1 as KGHSH and CDR2 as LQKENI. As DNA, the CDR3 is TGTGCCAGCTCACCACGGGGCGGAGACTCTGGAAACACCATATATTTT. Protein: CASSPRGGDSGNTIYF. The full variable domain, rest sourced from reference TRBV18 and TRBJ1-3, is NAGVMQNPRHLVRRRGQEARLRCSPMKGHSHVYWYRQLPEEGLKFMVYLQKENIIDESGMPKERFSAEFPKEGPSILRIQQVVRGDSAAYFCASSPRGGDSGNTIYFGEGSWLTVV.

The V and J genes are TRBV5-1 and TRBJ2-1; D might be TRBD2 (6 bases). Trimming took off 4 bases at V and 0 bases at J, with 11 bases between the two ends. Germline V gene data show CDR1 as SGHRS and CDR2 as YFSETQ. The CDR3 extends over 15 amino acids. As DNA, the CDR3 is TGCGCCAGCAGCATGGCGGGGAGCTCCTACAATGAGCAGTTCTTC. Protein product: CASSMAGSSYNEQFF.

The chain is built from TRBV7-9 and TRBJ2-1; TRBD1 might be the D (6 bases). This CDR3 is built from 15 residues. Germline V gives CDR1 SEHNR, CDR2 FQNEAQ (reference sequence). Trimming shortened V by 6 bases and J by 6 bases, and 18 bases separated the two germline ends. This CDR3 is CASSPGGRGRNEQFF. DNA for the CDR3: TGTGCCAGCAGTCCAGGAGGCAGGGGTCGCAATGAGCAGTTCTTC.

The chain employs TRBV9 and TRBJ1-1, with D possibly TRBD1 on 5 matching bases. The CDR3 contains 14 residues. Germline V gene data show CDR1 as SGDLS and CDR2 as YYNGEE. Deletions cut 2 bases from V and 0 bases from J, with 8 bases between. The CDR3 protein is CASSVGHLNTEAFF. The CDR3 DNA sequence: TGTGCCAGCAGCGTCGGACACCTGAACACTGAAGCTTTCTTT.

The chain uses TRBV11-2 and TRBJ1-4; tentatively, D is TRBD1 (6 bases). This CDR3 is 15 amino acids long. The V and J ends lost 4 bases and 7 bases respectively, with 16 bases between them. Germline CDR1 SGHAT, CDR2 FQNNGV. CDR3 region: CASSYRGAGFEKLFF. The DNA for the CDR3 is TGTGCCAGCAGCTACCGGGGGGCAGGATTTGAAAAACTGTTTTTT.

CDR3 residues: CASSIEPGDSNQPQHF. The CDR3 region has the DNA TGTGCCAGTAGTATAGAGCCCGGAGATAGCAATCAGCCCCAGCATTTT. This chain links TRBV19 with TRBJ1-5; D is unclear. Germline CDR1 and CDR2: LNHDA and SQIVND (reference sequence). This CDR3 is 16 amino acids long. Trimming took 0 bases from V and 0 from J, leaving 9 bases between them.

The gene calls are TRBV10-3 and TRBJ2-7, with 12 bases matching TRBD2. The V gene end was trimmed by 3 bases and the J gene end by 3 bases; junction bases not matched to a gene: 12. The germline V gene encodes CDR1 ENHRY and CDR2 SYGVKD. This CDR3 contains 18 residues. In nucleotides, the CDR3 is TGTGCCATCAGTGACCCCCGGACTAGCGGGAATATAGTCTACGAGCAGTACTTC. Translation gives CAISDPRTSGNIVYEQYF.

The J gene is TRBJ2-5, the V gene TRBV5-1; the match to TRBD1 covers 8 bases. Germline-derived CDR1 and CDR2 are SGHRS and YFSETQ. This CDR3 has 15 residues. The J segment lost 3 bases and the V segment lost 3 bases, leaving 7 bases of the junction unmatched. CDR3 nucleotide sequence: TGCGCCAGCAGCTCGTTTGGACAGGGAGAAGAGACCCAGTACTTC. Protein: CASSSFGQGEETQYF.

The V and J genes are TRBV4-3 and TRBJ1-6, with D perhaps TRBD1 (6 bases). The CDR3 spans 16 residues. V lost 0 bases and J 6 bases, leaving 12 bases between the germline ends. From germline, CDR1 is LGHNA and CDR2 YSLEER. CDR3 loop: CASSQETGTSNSPLHF. The CDR3 nucleotides read TGCGCCAGCAGCCAAGAAACAGGGACCTCTAATTCACCCCTCCACTTT.

This rearrangement joins TRBV11-2 to TRBJ1-5; D not resolved. Germline assignment: CDR1 SGHAT and CDR2 FQNNGV. Trimming shortened V by 1 base and J by 1 base, and 8 bases separated the two germline ends. The CDR3 loop spans 15 amino acids. In nucleotides, the CDR3 is TGTGCCAGCAGCTTAGGCCTTAGCAGCAATCAGCCCCAGCATTTT. The encoded protein is CASSLGLSSNQPQHF.

The chain couples TRBV27 to TRBJ2-5; 7 nucleotides agree with TRBD1. The CDR3 contains 15 residues. CDR1 MNHEY and CDR2 SMNVEV come from the germline V gene (reference sequence). V lost 3 bases to trimming and J lost 3 bases; unmatched junction nucleotides: 7. This CDR3 is CASSFRGQFEETQYF. CDR3 sequence (DNA): TGTGCCAGCAGTTTTAGGGGACAGTTTGAAGAGACCCAGTACTTC.

The table lists this clone with a few counts. Here the CDR3 DNA reads TGCGCCAGCAGCCCGCGGACAGGGGGTTACGAGCAGTACTTC. Its protein product is CASSPRTGGYEQYF. The chain employs TRBV4-1 and TRBJ2-7; 10 bases are a match to TRBD1. Germline trimming cut 4 bases from V and 4 bases from J; bases unmatched to any gene: 4. The CDR3 runs to 14 residues. The V gene's germline CDR1 is MGHRA and CDR2 YSYEKL.

The chain recombines TRBV28 with TRBJ2-5, with 14 bases matching TRBD2. The CDR3 has 18 residues. Germline CDR1 and CDR2: MDHEN and SYDVKM. Trimming removed 6 bases from V and 1 base from J; junction bases left unmatched: 10. This CDR3 is CASSAATGLAGAQETQYF. CDR3 nucleotide sequence: TGTGCCAGCAGCGCCGCTACGGGACTAGCGGGGGCCCAAGAGACCCAGTACTTC.

This clone was counted once. This rearrangement joins TRBV18 to TRBJ2-2; 8 nucleotides agree with TRBD2. The ends lost 3 bases at V and 0 bases at J; junction bases unmatched: 6. Germline CDR1 and CDR2: KGHSH and LQKENI. This CDR3 comprises 17 residues. The CDR3 reads CASSPMGAGANTGELFF. CDR3 bases: TGTGCCAGCTCACCTATGGGAGCGGGAGCGAACACCGGGGAGCTGTTTTTT.